This is a list of T cell receptor beta chains from one sample in a study of T cell repertoires in cytomegalovirus infection. MiXCR, applied by TCRdb to the reads, yields one record per CDR3 protein. In the table there are roughly 300,000 distinct CDR3 sequences, over 7.5% of which are singletons. The sequenced sample consisted of PBMCs. Receptors were obtained from a human donor in good health (CMV status not recorded). Some clones in this sample may be carry-over from other donors' samples. Both conserved end residues are part of each CDR3. The D gene is left open where the match is weak. Where a row states a size, it is once, few, many or the class of an expanded clone; other rows omit it.

v_gene	j_gene	abundance	d_gene	CDR3nt	CDR3aa
TRBV7-2	TRBJ1-2	many	NA	TGTGCCAGCAGCTCCAACGCAGGGGCCGAGGGCTACACCTTC	CASSSNAGAEGYTF
TRBV7-6	TRBJ1-1	many	NA	TGTGCCAGCAGCTTAGGGGGCCCCGGGACAGAAGCTTTCTTT	CASSLGGPGTEAFF
TRBV23-1	TRBJ2-1	NA	NA	TGCGCCAGCAGTCCCGCAACAGGGTCAGGGTACAATGAGCAGTTCTTC	CASSPATGSGYNEQFF
TRBV20-1	TRBJ2-3	few	TRBD2	TGCAGTGCTAGAGCCCCTAGCGGGAGGGAAAATACGCAGTATTTT	CSARAPSGRENTQYF
TRBV2	TRBJ1-1	NA	NA	TGTGCCAGCAGGACTGAGGGGGTGAACACTGAAGCTTTCTTT	CASRTEGVNTEAFF
TRBV6-1	TRBJ1-5	NA	NA	TGTGCCAGCAGTGAAGTAAGGTATCAGCCCCAGCATTTT	CASSEVRYQPQHF
TRBV12-3/TRBV12-4	TRBJ1-6	NA	TRBD1	TGTGCCAGCAGGGGACAGCGTAATTCACCCCTCCACTTT	CASRGQRNSPLHF
TRBV2	TRBJ2-7	once	NA	TGTGCCAGCAGGGAGGGGGTATACGAGCAGTACTTC	CASREGVYEQYF
TRBV7-9	TRBJ1-2	NA	TRBD1	TGTGCCAGCAGCTCCGGGACAGGGATCGGCTATGGCTACACCTTC	CASSSGTGIGYGYTF
TRBV7-9	TRBJ1-1	NA	NA	TGTGCCAGCAGCAAGCGGACGCCCGAAGCTTTCTTT	CASSKRTPEAFF
TRBV2	TRBJ2-1	NA	TRBD1	TGTGCCAGCAGGAAACAGGGGGATTCCTACAATGAGCAGTTCTTC	CASRKQGDSYNEQFF
TRBV7-2	TRBJ1-1	few	NA	TGTGCCAGCAGCCCGGTTCACCCGAACACTGAAGCTTTCTTT	CASSPVHPNTEAFF
TRBV7-8	TRBJ2-1	many	NA	TGTGCCAGCAGTCTACGGGACGGGGGGACATCGCGACCGTTCTTC	CASSLRDGGTSRPFF
TRBV20-1	TRBJ2-5	NA	TRBD2	TGCAGTGCTAGAGGACTAGCGGAAGAGACCCAGTACTTC	CSARGLAEETQYF
TRBV20-1	TRBJ2-3	NA	TRBD1	TGCAGTGCTAGAGATCACAACAGGGGTTCGGTTACGCAGTATTTT	CSARDHNRGSVTQYF
TRBV6-2/TRBV6-3	TRBJ2-1	many	NA	TGTGCCAGCTCGTACCACGGGAGCAACAATGAGCAGTTCTTC	CASSYHGSNNEQFF
TRBV7-8	TRBJ2-1	many	TRBD2	TGTGCCAGCAGCCCCCGACTAGCGGGGGTGCGAACCAATGAGCAGTTCTTC	CASSPRLAGVRTNEQFF
TRBV18	TRBJ1-5	many	TRBD1	TGTGCCAGCTCACCCGGGACAGGGGGCCGGAGCAATCAGCCCCAGCATTTT	CASSPGTGGRSNQPQHF
TRBV28	TRBJ2-1	many	TRBD1	TGTGCCAGCAGACCTTCAGGGGGAAGGTACAATGAGCAGTTCTTC	CASRPSGGRYNEQFF
TRBV7-2	TRBJ1-4	NA	NA	TGTGCCAGCTCTTACGGGAACCCGAATGAAAAACTGTTTTTT	CASSYGNPNEKLFF
TRBV5-1	TRBJ2-2	many	NA	TGCGCCAGCAGCTTGGGTGGATCCGCGAACACCGGGGAGCTGTTTTTT	CASSLGGSANTGELFF
TRBV20-1	TRBJ2-4	NA	TRBD1	TGCAGTGCTAGATGGGGACAGGGAGCTAACATTCAGTACTTC	CSARWGQGANIQYF
TRBV7-2	TRBJ2-7	many	NA	TGTGCCAGCAGCTTAGCGAGTCTCTCCTACGAGCAGTACTTC	CASSLASLSYEQYF
TRBV28	TRBJ2-3	many	NA	TGTGCCAGCAGTAATCCGGGACTCTTTACAGATACGCAGTATTTT	CASSNPGLFTDTQYF
TRBV20-1	TRBJ2-2	few	NA	TGCAGTGCCCTGAGGGGGGCGAGTGTCGGGGAGCTGTTTTTT	CSALRGASVGELFF
TRBV7-4	TRBJ1-2	few	NA	TGTGCCAGCAGCTTTAACAGGGATGGCTACACCTTC	CASSFNRDGYTF
TRBV7-2	TRBJ2-5	many	NA	TGTGCCAGCAGCTTAGTTTCCCAAGAGACCCAGTACTTC	CASSLVSQETQYF
TRBV7-2	TRBJ2-7	NA	NA	TGTGCCAGCAGCTTAGGGCGTCCGGGGACTTTCTCCTCCTACGAGCAGTACTTC	CASSLGRPGTFSSYEQYF
TRBV7-9	TRBJ1-1	many	TRBD1	TGTGCCAGCAGCCCGACAGGGGGAAGAGCTTTCTTT	CASSPTGGRAFF
TRBV29-1	TRBJ1-2	NA	TRBD1	TGCAGCGCGGACAGGGCGGGAAGCTATGGCTACACCTTC	CSADRAGSYGYTF
TRBV7-2	TRBJ2-1	many	TRBD2	TGTGCCAGCAGCTTATTGAGCGGGGGGTCCTACAATGAGCAGTTCTTC	CASSLLSGGSYNEQFF
TRBV7-9	TRBJ1-3	many	TRBD1	TGTGCCAGCAGCTTAAGACAGGGTGGAAACACCATATATTTT	CASSLRQGGNTIYF
TRBV12-3/TRBV12-4	TRBJ2-7	many	NA	TGTGCCAGCAGTTTTGCCGGCAGCCTCTACGAGCAGTACTTC	CASSFAGSLYEQYF
TRBV7-2	TRBJ1-4	many	TRBD1	TGTGCCAGCAGCAGGACAGGGGCCTATGAAAAACTGTTTTTT	CASSRTGAYEKLFF
TRBV7-2	TRBJ1-2	many	TRBD1	TGTGCCAGCAGCTTAGCTAGGGCAGGGGGGGACTATGGCTACACCTTC	CASSLARAGGDYGYTF
TRBV27	TRBJ2-7	few	NA	TGTGCCACTCTGGATCCAGGCTACGAGCAGTACTTC	CATLDPGYEQYF
TRBV29-1	TRBJ2-7	NA	TRBD1	TGCAGCGTTAGCCCCGGGACAGCGGTTGGGGAGCAGTACTTC	CSVSPGTAVGEQYF
TRBV7-2	TRBJ2-7	few	NA	TGTGCCAGCAGCTCTTCTACAGGTTCCTACGAGCAGTACTTC	CASSSSTGSYEQYF
TRBV11-2	TRBJ2-7	few	TRBD2	TGTGCCAGCATTCCCGCCCTCAGCGGGGGAGGAGGAGAGCAGTACTTC	CASIPALSGGGGEQYF
TRBV28	TRBJ2-2	NA	TRBD2	TGTGCCAGCAGTTCGCGGACTAGCGGAAGGGCCGGGGAGCTGTTTTTT	CASSSRTSGRAGELFF
TRBV2	TRBJ2-7	NA	TRBD1	TGTGCCAGCAGTGGCGGGACAGGCCTATCCTACGAGCAGTACTTC	CASSGGTGLSYEQYF
TRBV7-2	TRBJ1-3	many	NA	TGTGCCAGCAGCGTTAACTCTGGAAACACCATATATTTT	CASSVNSGNTIYF
TRBV6-1	TRBJ1-2	NA	NA	TGTGCCAGCAGTGAATATGGTCAGGGTGACGGCTACACCTTC	CASSEYGQGDGYTF
TRBV6-6	TRBJ1-6	many	NA	TGTGCCAGCAGTTACGCCCTCAGGCAATCTTCACCCCTCCACTTT	CASSYALRQSSPLHF
TRBV5-1	TRBJ1-1	few	NA	TGCGCCAGCAGCTCTGGACTCGGGGCGTATAACACTGAAGCTTTCTTT	CASSSGLGAYNTEAFF
TRBV11-2	TRBJ2-5	many	NA	TGTGCCAGCAGCTTAGATACCCACAGGGTGGAGACCCAGTACTTC	CASSLDTHRVETQYF
TRBV12-3/TRBV12-4	TRBJ2-2	few	TRBD2	TGTGCCAGCAGTGGGACTAGCGGGGGGCGAGGGAGCACCGGGGAGCTGTTTTTT	CASSGTSGGRGSTGELFF
TRBV5-5	TRBJ2-5	NA	TRBD2	TGTGCCAGCAGCTTGGCCCGTCTAGCGGGGTTTCAAGAGACCCAGTACTTC	CASSLARLAGFQETQYF
TRBV12-3/TRBV12-4	TRBJ1-2	many	TRBD1	TGTGCCAGCAGTTTAATCGGGACAGGGTACTATGGCTACACCTTC	CASSLIGTGYYGYTF
TRBV12-3/TRBV12-4	TRBJ2-3	many	NA	TGTGCCAGCAGTTTTGGCCTGAGTGGGGTCACAGATACGCAGTATTTT	CASSFGLSGVTDTQYF
TRBV20-1	TRBJ2-7	NA	TRBD1	TGCAGTGCGCCAGGACAGGGCAACTACGAGCAGTACTTC	CSAPGQGNYEQYF
TRBV30	TRBJ1-1	many	NA	TGTGCCTGGAACCCTCGACTGAGCATGAACACTGAAGCTTTCTTT	CAWNPRLSMNTEAFF
TRBV7-2	TRBJ2-3	many	NA	TGTGCCAGCAGCTTCCCCAGAAGCACAGATACGCAGTATTTT	CASSFPRSTDTQYF
TRBV9	TRBJ2-2	few	NA	TGTGCCAGCAGCGTAGTCGGGACCGGGGAGCTGTTTTTT	CASSVVGTGELFF